This T cell receptor (beta chain) was recorded in a study of cytomegalovirus exposure and HLA in healthy donors. Background on the study: The same platform was used for the roughly 120 validation repertoires and the roughly 600 first-cohort repertoires, a later analysis reported. Study-wide results and limits: As confirmed in vitro, three CMV-associated chains were specific for CMV antigens. Altogether, 150 to 200 TCR beta chains were recorded as cytomegalovirus-associated.

Trimming removed 2 bases at V and 5 bases at J, with 11 bases between. Germline-derived CDR1 and CDR2 are SGHRS and YFSETQ. This CDR3 is built from 14 residues. Profiling relied on immunoSEQ multiplex PCR, and the TCRdb table lists in-frame clones only, not all of them. The sample shows some 130,000 clones, more than 70% of them seen only once. On this clone: Its target is not known.

The genes are TRBV5-1 and TRBJ2-4; maybe TRBD2 (6 bases). Sequencing was carried out using PBMCs. The source of this sequence is a man under 40 in good health and CMV-seronegative. CDR3 loop: CASSFGGRQNIQYF. The CDR3 DNA follows: TGCGCCAGCAGCTTTGGGGGGAGGCAAAACATTCAGTACTTC.